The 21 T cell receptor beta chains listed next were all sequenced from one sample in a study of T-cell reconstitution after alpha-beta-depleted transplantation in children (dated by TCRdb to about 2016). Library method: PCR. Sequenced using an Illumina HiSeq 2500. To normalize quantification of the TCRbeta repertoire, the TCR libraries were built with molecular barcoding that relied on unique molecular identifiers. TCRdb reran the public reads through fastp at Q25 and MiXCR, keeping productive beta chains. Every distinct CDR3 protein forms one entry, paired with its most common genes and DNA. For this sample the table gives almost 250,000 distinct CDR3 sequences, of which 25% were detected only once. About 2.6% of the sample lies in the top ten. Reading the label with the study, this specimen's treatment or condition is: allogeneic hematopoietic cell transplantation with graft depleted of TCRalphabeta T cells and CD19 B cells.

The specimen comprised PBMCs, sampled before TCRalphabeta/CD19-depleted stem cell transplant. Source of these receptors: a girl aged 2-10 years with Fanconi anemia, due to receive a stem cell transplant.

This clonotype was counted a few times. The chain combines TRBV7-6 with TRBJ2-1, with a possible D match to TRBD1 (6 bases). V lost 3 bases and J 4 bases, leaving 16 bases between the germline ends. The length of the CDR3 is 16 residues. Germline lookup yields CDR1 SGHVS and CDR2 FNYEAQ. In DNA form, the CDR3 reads TGTGCCAGCAGCTTGGATTCGGGACAAAATTACAATGAGCAGTTCTTC. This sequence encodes CASSLDSGQNYNEQFF.

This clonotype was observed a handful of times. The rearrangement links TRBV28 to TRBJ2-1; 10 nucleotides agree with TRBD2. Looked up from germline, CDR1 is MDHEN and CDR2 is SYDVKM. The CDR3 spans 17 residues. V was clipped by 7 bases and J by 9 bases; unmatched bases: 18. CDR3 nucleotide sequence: TGTGCCAGCACCGCACTAGCGGGATCCGGTGTTGGTAGTGAGCAGTTCTTC. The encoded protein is CASTALAGSGVGSEQFF.

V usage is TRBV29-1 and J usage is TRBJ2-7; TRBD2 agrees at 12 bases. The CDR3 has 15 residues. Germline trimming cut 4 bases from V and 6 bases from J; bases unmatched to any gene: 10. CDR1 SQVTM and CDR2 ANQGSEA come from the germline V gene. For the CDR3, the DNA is TGCAGCGTTGGGGGACTAGCGGGCCCGCCCTCCGAGCAGTACTTC. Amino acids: CSVGGLAGPPSEQYF.

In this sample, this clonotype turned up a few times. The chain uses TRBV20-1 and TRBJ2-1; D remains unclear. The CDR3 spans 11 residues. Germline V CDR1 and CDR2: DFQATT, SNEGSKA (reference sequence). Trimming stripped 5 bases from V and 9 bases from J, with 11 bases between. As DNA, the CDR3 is TGCAGTGCTCTACCCGAAAGTGAGCAGTTCTTC. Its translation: CSALPESEQFF.

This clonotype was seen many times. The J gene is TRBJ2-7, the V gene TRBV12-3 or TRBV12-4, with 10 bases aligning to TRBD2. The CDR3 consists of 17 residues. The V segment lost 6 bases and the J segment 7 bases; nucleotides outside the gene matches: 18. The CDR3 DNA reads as TGTGCCAGCAGCTACGAGAAGGAACTAGCGGGATGCTTGGAGCAGTACTTC. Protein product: CASSYEKELAGCLEQYF.

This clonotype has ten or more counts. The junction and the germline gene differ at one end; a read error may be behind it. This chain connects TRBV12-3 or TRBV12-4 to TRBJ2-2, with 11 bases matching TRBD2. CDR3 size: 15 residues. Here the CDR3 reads CASSLAGGSTGELFF. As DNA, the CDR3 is TGTGCCAGCAGTCTAGCGGGGGGCAGCACCGGGGAGCTGTTTTTT.

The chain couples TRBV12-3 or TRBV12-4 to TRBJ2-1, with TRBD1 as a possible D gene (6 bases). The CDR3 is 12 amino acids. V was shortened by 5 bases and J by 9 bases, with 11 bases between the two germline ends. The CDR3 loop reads CASSPTGSEQFF. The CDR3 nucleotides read TGTGCCAGCAGTCCAACAGGGAGTGAGCAGTTCTTC.

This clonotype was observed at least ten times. In nucleotides, the CDR3 is TGTGCCAGCAGCCCCCCGGGACTAGTCTACAATGAGCAGTTCTTC. Translation: CASSPPGLVYNEQFF. The rearrangement joins TRBV7-2 to TRBJ2-1; 8 nucleotides line up with TRBD2. Germline CDR1 reads SGHTA; CDR2 reads FQGNSA. V lost 5 bases and J lost 3; bases outside the gene matches: 6. The CDR3 has 15 amino acids.

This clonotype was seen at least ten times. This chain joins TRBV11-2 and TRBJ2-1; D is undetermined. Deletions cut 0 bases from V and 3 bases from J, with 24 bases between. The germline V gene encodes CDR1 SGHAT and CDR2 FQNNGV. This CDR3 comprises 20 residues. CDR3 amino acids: CASSLDPVQASPSLYNEQFF. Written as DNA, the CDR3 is TGTGCCAGCAGCTTAGATCCTGTGCAGGCCAGCCCCTCTCTCTACAATGAGCAGTTCTTC.

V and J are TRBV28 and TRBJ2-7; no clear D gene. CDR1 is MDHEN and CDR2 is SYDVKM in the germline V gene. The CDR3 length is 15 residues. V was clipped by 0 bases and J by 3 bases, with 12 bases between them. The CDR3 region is CASSLWVGFDYEQYF. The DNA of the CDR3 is TGTGCCAGCAGTTTATGGGTCGGGTTTGACTACGAGCAGTACTTC.

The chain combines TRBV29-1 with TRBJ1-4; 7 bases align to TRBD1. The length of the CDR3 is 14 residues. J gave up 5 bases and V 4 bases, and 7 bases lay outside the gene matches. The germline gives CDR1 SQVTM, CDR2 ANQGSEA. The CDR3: CSVADRDGNEKLFF. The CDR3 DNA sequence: TGCAGCGTTGCAGACAGGGACGGAAATGAAAAACTGTTTTTT.

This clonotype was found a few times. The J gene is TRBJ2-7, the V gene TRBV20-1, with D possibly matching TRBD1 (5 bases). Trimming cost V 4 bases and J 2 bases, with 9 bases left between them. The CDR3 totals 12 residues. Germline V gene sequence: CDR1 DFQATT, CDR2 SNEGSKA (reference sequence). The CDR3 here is CSANRFPYEQYF. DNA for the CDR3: TGCAGTGCTAACAGGTTCCCCTACGAGCAGTACTTC.

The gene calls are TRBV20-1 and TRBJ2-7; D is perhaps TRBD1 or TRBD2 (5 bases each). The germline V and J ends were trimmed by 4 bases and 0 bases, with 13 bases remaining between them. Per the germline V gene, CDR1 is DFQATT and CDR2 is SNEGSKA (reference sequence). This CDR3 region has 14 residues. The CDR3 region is CSATGTYSSYEQYF. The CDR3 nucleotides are TGCAGTGCTACCGGGACGTATAGCTCCTACGAGCAGTACTTC.

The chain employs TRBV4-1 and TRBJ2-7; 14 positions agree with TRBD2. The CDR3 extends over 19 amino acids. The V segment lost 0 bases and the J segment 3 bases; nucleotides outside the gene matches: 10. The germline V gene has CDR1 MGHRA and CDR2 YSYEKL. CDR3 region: CASSQDLHSGTSGSYEQYF. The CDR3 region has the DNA TGCGCCAGCAGCCAAGATCTTCATTCCGGGACTAGCGGGAGCTACGAGCAGTACTTC.

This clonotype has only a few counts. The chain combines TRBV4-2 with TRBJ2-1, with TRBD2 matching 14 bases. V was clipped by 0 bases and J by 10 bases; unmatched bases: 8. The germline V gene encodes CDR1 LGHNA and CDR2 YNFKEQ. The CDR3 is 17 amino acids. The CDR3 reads CASSQEPGLAGEDEQFF. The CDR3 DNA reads TGTGCCAGCAGCCAAGAACCGGGACTAGCGGGAGAAGACGAGCAGTTCTTC.

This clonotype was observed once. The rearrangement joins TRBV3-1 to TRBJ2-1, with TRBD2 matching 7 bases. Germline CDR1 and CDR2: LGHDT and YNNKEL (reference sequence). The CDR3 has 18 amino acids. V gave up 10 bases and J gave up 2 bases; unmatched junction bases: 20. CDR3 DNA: TGTGCCATCTGTTTTCCTGAGGCGGGGGTAATTCCCTACAATGAGCAGTTCTTC. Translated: CAICFPEAGVIPYNEQFF.

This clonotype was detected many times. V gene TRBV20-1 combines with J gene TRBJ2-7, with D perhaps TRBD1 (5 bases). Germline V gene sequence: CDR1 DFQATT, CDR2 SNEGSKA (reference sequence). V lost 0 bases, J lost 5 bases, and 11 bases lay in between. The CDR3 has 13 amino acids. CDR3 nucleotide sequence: TGCAGTGCTAGAGATGCAGGGCTCCACGAGCAGTACTTC. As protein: CSARDAGLHEQYF.

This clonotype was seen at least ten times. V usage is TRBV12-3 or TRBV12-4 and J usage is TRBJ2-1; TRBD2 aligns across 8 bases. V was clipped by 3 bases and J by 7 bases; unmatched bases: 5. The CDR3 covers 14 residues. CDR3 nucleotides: TGTGCCAGCAGTTTTGGAACTAGCGGAAATGAGCAGTTCTTC. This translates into CASSFGTSGNEQFF.

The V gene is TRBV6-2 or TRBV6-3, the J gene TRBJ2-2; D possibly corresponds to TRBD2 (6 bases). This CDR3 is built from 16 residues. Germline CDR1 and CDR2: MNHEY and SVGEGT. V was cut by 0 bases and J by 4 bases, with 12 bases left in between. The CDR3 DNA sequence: TGTGCCAGCAGTTACTCGAAGGTTAGCGGCACCGGGGAGCTGTTTTTT. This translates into CASSYSKVSGTGELFF.

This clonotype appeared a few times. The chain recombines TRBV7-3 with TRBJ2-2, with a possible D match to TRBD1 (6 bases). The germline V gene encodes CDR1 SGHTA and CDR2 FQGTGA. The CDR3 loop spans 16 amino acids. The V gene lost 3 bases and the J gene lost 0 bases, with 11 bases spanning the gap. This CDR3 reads CASSFSGDPNTGELFF. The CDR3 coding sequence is TGTGCCAGCAGCTTTTCAGGGGACCCGAACACCGGGGAGCTGTTTTTT.

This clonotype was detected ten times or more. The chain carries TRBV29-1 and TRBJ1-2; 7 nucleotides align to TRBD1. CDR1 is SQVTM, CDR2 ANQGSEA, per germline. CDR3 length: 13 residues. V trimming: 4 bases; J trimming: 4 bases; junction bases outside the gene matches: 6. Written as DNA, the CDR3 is TGCAGCGTTGGAGGGACAGCCTCCTATGGCTACACCTTC. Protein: CSVGGTASYGYTF.